This T cell receptor (beta chain) was sequenced during a study of T cells of healthy individuals. The CDR3 spans 14 residues. Germline assignment: CDR1 SEHNR and CDR2 FQNEAQ (reference sequence). After removal of 5 bases from V and 4 bases from J, the junction contained 7 bases not matched to a gene. MiXCR, run by TCRdb on the 5' RACE reads, gives a single entry per CDR3 protein. The sample yields more than 60,000 distinct CDR3 sequences, 15% to 20% seen once. The sequence was obtained from a human donor in good health. The chain links TRBV7-9 to TRBJ1-2; 7 bases agree with TRBD1. The CDR3 spells CASSPTGLGYGYTF. CDR3 DNA sequence: TGTGCCAGCAGCCCGACAGGGTTAGGCTATGGCTACACCTTC. Looking up the rest from reference TRBV7-9 and TRBJ1-2 gives the full variable domain: DTGVSQNPRHKITKRGQNVTFRCDPISEHNRLYWYRQTLGQGPEFLTYFQNEAQLEKSRLLSDRFSAERPKGSFSTLEIQRTEQGDSAMYLCASSPTGLGYGYTFGSGTRLTVV.